Below, one T cell receptor beta chain is given with its context. Antigen unknown. From the reads, TCRdb called clonotypes with MiXCR, one entry per CDR3 protein. Here the sample spans fewer than 850,000 distinct CDR3 sequences, around 29% being singletons. The sample belongs to a study of T cell repertoires in cytomegalovirus infection. Looking at the study overall: Peptides in the study included HLA-C-restricted and HLA-B-restricted CMV epitopes. Study-level points and caveats: Dominating the ex vivo response were HLA-C-restricted CMV-specific TCR beta clonotypes.

V was trimmed by 7 bases and J by 1 base, leaving 16 bases between them. The CDR3 length is 16 residues. Germline V gene data show CDR1 as MNHEY and CDR2 as SMNVEV (reference sequence). Sequenced material: cultured CD8+ T cells from PBMCs, taken from culture after CMV antigen stimulation. This TCR was recovered from a human donor in good health (CMV status not recorded). Some clones in this sample may be carry-over from other donors' samples. The gene calls are TRBV27 and TRBJ2-2, with D perhaps TRBD1 or TRBD2 (5 bases each). Here the CDR3 DNA reads TGTGCCAGCACCCCCTCCACGGGACGGAACACCGGGGAGCTGTTTTTT. Translating it yields CASTPSTGRNTGELFF.